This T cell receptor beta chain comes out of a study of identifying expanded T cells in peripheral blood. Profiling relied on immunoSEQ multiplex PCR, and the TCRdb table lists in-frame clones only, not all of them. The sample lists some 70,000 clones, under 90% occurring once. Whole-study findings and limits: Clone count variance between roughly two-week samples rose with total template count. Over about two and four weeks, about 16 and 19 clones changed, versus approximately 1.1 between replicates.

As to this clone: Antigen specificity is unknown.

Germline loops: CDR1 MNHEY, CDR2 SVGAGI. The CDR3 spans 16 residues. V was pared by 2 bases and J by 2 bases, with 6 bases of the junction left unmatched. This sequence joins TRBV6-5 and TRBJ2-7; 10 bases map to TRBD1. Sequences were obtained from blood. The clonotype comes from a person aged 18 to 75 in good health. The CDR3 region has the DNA TGTGCCAGCAGTTACAACTTCGGGACAGGGGCCTACGAGCAGTACTTC. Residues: CASSYNFGTGAYEQYF.